Sequencing of this T cell receptor (beta chain) was carried out in a study of blood T cell repertoires in COVID-19. For the study at large: Samples taken during acute and convalescent COVID-19 were collected in the United States, Italy and Spain.

This clone has only a few counts. The CDR3 contains 13 residues. V lost 2 bases and J 8 bases, leaving 9 bases between the germline ends. In germline, CDR1 is MGHRA, CDR2 YSYEKL. How the authors handled the data: Nucleated cell counts were estimated from reference gene primer amplification. Profiling relied on immunoSEQ multiplex PCR, and the TCRdb table lists in-frame clones only, not all of them. V and J calls and clone size are as listed in that table; D and trimming were resolved from the DNA. The repertoire holds about 78,000 clones, more than 70% seen once, with approximately 5.8% in the top ten.

The rearrangement joins TRBV4-1 to TRBJ1-4; D is possibly TRBD1 (6 bases). The sequencing input was peripheral blood. This clonotype was sampled from a man between 60 and 75 years old with active or convalescent COVID-19. CDR3 sequence (DNA): TGCGCCAGCAGCCAAACAGGGTTAGAAAAACTGTTTTTT. It encodes CASSQTGLEKLFF.